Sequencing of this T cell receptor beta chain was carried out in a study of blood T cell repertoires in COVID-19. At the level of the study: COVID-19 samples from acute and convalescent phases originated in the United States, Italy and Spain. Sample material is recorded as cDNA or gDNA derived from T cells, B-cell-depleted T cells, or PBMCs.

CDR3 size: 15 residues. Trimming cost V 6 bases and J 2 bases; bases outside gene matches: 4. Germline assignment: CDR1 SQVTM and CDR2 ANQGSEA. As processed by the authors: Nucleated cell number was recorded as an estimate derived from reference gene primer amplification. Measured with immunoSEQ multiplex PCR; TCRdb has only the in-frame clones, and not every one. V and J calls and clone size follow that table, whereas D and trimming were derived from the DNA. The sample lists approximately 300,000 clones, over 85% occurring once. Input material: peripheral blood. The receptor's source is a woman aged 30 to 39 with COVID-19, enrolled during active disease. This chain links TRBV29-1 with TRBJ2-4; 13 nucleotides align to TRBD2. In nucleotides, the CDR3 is TGCAGCGTCACGGGACTAGCGGGGTCCAAAAACATTCAGTACTTC. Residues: CSVTGLAGSKNIQYF.